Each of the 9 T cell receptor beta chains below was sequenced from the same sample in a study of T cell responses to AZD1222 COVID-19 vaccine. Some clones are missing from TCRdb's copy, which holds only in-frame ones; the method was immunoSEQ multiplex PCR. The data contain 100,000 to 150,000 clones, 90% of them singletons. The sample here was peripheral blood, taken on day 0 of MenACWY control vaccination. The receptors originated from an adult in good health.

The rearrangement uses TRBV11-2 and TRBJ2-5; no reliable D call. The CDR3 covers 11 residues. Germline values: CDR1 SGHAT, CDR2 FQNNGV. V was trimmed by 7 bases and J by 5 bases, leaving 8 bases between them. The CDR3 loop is CASTYGETQYF. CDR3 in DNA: TGTGCCAGCACTTATGGGGAGACCCAGTACTTC.

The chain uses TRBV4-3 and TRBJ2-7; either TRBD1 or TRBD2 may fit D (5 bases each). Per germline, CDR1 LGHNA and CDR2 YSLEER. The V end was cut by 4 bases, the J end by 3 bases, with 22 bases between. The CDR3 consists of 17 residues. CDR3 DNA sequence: TGCGCCAGCAGCCCCCACGGGGCAGGGTATGAGGGCTACGAGCAGTACGTC. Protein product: CASSPHGAGYEGYEQYV.

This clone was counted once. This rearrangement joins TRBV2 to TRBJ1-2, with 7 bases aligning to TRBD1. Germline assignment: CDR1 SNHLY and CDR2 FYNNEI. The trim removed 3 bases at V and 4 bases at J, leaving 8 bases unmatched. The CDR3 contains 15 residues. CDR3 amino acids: CASSEGEGALYGYTF. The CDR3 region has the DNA TGTGCCAGCAGTGAGGGGGAGGGGGCCCTCTATGGCTACACCTTC. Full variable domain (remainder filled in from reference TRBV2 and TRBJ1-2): EPEVTQTPSHQVTQMGQEVILRCVPISNHLYFYWYRQILGQKVEFLVSFYNNEISEKSEIFDDQFSVERPDGSNFTLKIRSTKLEDSAMYFCASSEGEGALYGYTFGSGTRLTVV.

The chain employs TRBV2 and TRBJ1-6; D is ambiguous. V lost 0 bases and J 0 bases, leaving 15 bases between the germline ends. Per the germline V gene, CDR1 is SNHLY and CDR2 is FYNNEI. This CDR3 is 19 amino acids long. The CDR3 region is CASSEARLGRSSYNSPLHF. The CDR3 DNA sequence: TGTGCCAGCAGTGAAGCGCGACTCGGACGGAGCTCCTATAATTCACCCCTCCACTTT.

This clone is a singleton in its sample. The DNA of the CDR3 is TGTGCCAGCAGCTTACAGGGACCTACGGGATATGGCTACACCTTC. Translated, it gives CASSLQGPTGYGYTF. V and J are TRBV7-2 and TRBJ1-2, with D possibly TRBD1 on 5 matching bases. CDR3 length: 15 residues. The V gene's germline CDR1 is SGHTA and CDR2 FQGNSA. Trimming pared 2 bases from V and 5 bases from J, leaving 15 bases between.

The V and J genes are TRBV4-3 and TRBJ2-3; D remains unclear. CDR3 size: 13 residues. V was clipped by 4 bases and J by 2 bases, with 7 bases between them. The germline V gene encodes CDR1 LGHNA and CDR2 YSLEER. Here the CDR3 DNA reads TGCGCCAGCAGCCCCCGATACACAGATACGCAGTATTTT. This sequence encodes CASSPRYTDTQYF.

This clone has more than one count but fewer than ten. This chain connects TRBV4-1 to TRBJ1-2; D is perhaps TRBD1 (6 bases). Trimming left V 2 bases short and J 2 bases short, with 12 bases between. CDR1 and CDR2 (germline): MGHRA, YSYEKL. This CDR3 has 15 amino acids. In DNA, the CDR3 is TGCGCCAGCAGCCAAACACAGGGTATCAACTATGGCTACACCTTC. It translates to CASSQTQGINYGYTF.

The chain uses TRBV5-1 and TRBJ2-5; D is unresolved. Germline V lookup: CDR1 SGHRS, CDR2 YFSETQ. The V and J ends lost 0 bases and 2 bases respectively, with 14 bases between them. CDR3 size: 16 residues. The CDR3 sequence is CASSLAPSINQETQYF. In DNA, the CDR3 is TGCGCCAGCAGCTTGGCCCCGAGCATCAATCAAGAGACCCAGTACTTC.

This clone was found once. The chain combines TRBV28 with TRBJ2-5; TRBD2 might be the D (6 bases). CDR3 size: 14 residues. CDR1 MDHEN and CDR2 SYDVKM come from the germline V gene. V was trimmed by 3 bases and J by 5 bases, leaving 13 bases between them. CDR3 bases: TGTGCCAGCAGTTTCCCCACGGGAGAGGAGACCCAGTACTTC. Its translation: CASSFPTGEETQYF.